The 19 T cell receptor beta chains given below trace back to one sample, sequenced in a study of persistence of HIV-infected CD4 T cells. These receptors lack a known antigen. Sequencing used immunoSEQ version 4 in survey mode. Sequencing was performed with immunoSEQ multiplex PCR; in TCRdb, only in-frame clones are kept and a portion is missing. In the table there are 43,000 or so clones, approximately 88% of which are singletons. Nonspecific anti-CD3/anti-CD28 bead stimulation represents the broad CD4+ T cell repertoire. CD4+ T cells upregulating both CD40 ligand and CD69 were sorted as responding cells. The input for sequencing was CD4+ T cells sorted from PBMCs after 18-hour stimulation, taken from a patient who received antiretroviral therapy. The receptors were sampled from an adult man with HIV who was CMV-seropositive.

The chain is built from TRBV6-5 and TRBJ1-6, with unresolved D. Per the germline V gene, CDR1 is MNHEY and CDR2 is SVGAGI. The ends were cut back, 2 bases at V and 10 bases at J, with 12 bases in the middle. The CDR3 totals 14 residues. The CDR3 is CASSYEGSRSPLHF. The CDR3 bases are TGTGCCAGCAGTTACGAGGGCAGTAGGTCACCCCTCCACTTT.

This clone has more than one count but fewer than ten. The gene calls are TRBV9 and TRBJ1-1; D is uncertain. V dropped 3 bases and J dropped 3 bases, with 9 bases sitting between them. The CDR3 spans 13 residues. The germline V gene encodes CDR1 SGDLS and CDR2 YYNGEE. CDR3 region: CASSARRDTEAFF. The CDR3 DNA sequence: TGTGCCAGCAGCGCCCGACGAGACACTGAAGCTTTCTTT.

This clone was seen just once. The chain has TRBV7-8 and TRBJ1-3; maybe TRBD1 (6 bases). The germline CDR1 and CDR2 sequences are SGHVS and FQNEAQ. The CDR3 has 15 residues. V was cut by 5 bases and J by 0 bases, with 11 bases left in between. In nucleotides, the CDR3 is TGTGCCAGCAGCCACTGGACAGACTCTGGAAACACCATATATTTT. It codes for CASSHWTDSGNTIYF. Looking up the rest from reference TRBV7-8 and TRBJ1-3 gives the full variable domain: GAGVSQSPRYKVAKRGQDVALRCDPISGHVSLFWYQQALGQGPEFLTYFQNEAQLDKSGLPSDRFFAERPEGSVSTLKIQRTQQEDSAVYLCASSHWTDSGNTIYFGEGSWLTVV.

In its sample, this clone was seen once. The chain couples TRBV2 to TRBJ2-3; 7 bases are shared with TRBD1. The CDR3 totals 16 residues. Germline-derived CDR1 and CDR2 are SNHLY and FYNNEI. The V segment lost 1 base and the J segment 4 bases; nucleotides outside the gene matches: 8. The CDR3 nucleotides are TGTGCCAGCAGTGAAGGGTTACAGGGGTGGGCAGATACGCAGTATTTT. Its translation is CASSEGLQGWADTQYF. The whole variable domain, remainder taken from reference TRBV2 and TRBJ2-3, is EPEVTQTPSHQVTQMGQEVILRCVPISNHLYFYWYRQILGQKVEFLVSFYNNEISEKSEIFDDQFSVERPDGSNFTLKIRSTKLEDSAMYFCASSEGLQGWADTQYFGPGTRLTVL.

The chain employs TRBV21-1 and TRBJ2-3; the D call of TRBD2 is as the table states it, not checked on the DNA. TRBV21-1 is a documented pseudogene. The CDR3 extends over 18 amino acids. The CDR3 DNA reads as TGTGCCAGCAGCCCCTGTGGGGGTGGGGGAGGTGGCACAGATACGCAGTATTTT. It is translated as CASSPCGGGGGGTDTQYF.

The chain combines TRBV20-1 with TRBJ1-1, with no clear D. In germline, CDR1 is DFQATT, CDR2 SNEGSKA (reference sequence). V lost 6 bases and J lost 4, with 9 bases in between. The CDR3 runs 11 residues. Here the CDR3 reads CSAPRATEAFF. CDR3 in DNA: TGCAGTGCCCCGAGGGCCACTGAAGCTTTCTTT.

This chain connects TRBV7-8 to TRBJ2-7; 13 positions agree with TRBD2. This CDR3 has 18 residues. Germline CDR1 SGHVS, CDR2 FQNEAQ. Unmatched junction bases numbered 11, after V lost 3 bases and J lost 3 bases. In nucleotides, the CDR3 is TGTGCCAGCAGCTTGGCTGGACTAGCGGGGGCCTTCCTCTACGAGCAGTACTTC. Translating it yields CASSLAGLAGAFLYEQYF. The complete variable domain, with remaining parts taken from reference TRBV7-8 and TRBJ2-7, reads GAGVSQSPRYKVAKRGQDVALRCDPISGHVSLFWYQQALGQGPEFLTYFQNEAQLDKSGLPSDRFFAERPEGSVSTLKIQRTQQEDSAVYLCASSLAGLAGAFLYEQYFGPGTRLTVT.

In the case of this clone: Germline is not matched at one junction end, which may reflect a read error. This sequence joins TRBV5-6 and TRBJ1-2, with a weak D call TRBD1 (5 bases). The CDR3 is made up of 13 amino acids. Germline CDR1 reads SGHDT; CDR2 reads YYEEEE. The chain's CDR3 is CASSLDTNYGYTF. The CDR3 DNA sequence: TGTGCCAGCAGTTTGGACACCAACTATGGCTACACCTTC.

The chain uses TRBV2 and TRBJ1-4; 7 nucleotides line up with TRBD1. The V and J ends lost 6 bases and 4 bases, in that order; junction bases with no gene match: 5. CDR3 length: 14 amino acids. Germline V gene sequence: CDR1 SNHLY, CDR2 FYNNEI. This CDR3 reads CASRMGQINEKLFF. CDR3 DNA: TGTGCCAGCAGGATGGGACAGATTAATGAAAAACTGTTTTTT.

This rearrangement joins TRBV6-5 to TRBJ2-5, with D hard to call. The CDR3 runs to 13 residues. Trimming removed 7 bases at V and 5 bases at J, with 14 bases between. The germline V gene has CDR1 MNHEY and CDR2 SVGAGI. The CDR3 protein is CASKQRLEETQYF. The CDR3 nucleotides read TGTGCCAGCAAACAACGGCTGGAGGAGACCCAGTACTTC.

The table lists this clone with a few counts. This chain uses TRBV28 with TRBJ1-5; D uncertain. Trimming left V 8 bases short and J 5 bases short, with 16 bases between. This CDR3 is built from 14 residues. CDR1 is MDHEN, CDR2 SYDVKM, per germline. The CDR3 sequence is CASGRARRDQPQHF. The CDR3 nucleotides read TGTGCCAGCGGCCGGGCCCGGAGGGATCAGCCCCAGCATTTT.

The CDR3 DNA reads as TGCGCCAGCAGCCTCACCGGGACTAGGGGGAATGAGCAGTTCTTC. Translated: CASSLTGTRGNEQFF. The rearrangement links TRBV5-1 to TRBJ2-1; 8 bases are a match to TRBD2. The germline V gene has CDR1 SGHRS and CDR2 YFSETQ. With V trimmed by 4 bases and J by 7 bases, 10 bases remained unmatched. CDR3 size: 15 residues.

The CDR3 region is CASSPTGSDTQYF. The CDR3 DNA reads TGTGCCAGTAGCCCCACCGGGTCCGATACGCAGTATTTT. The J gene is TRBJ2-3, the V gene TRBV19; no definite D call. CDR1 and CDR2 (germline): LNHDA, SQIVND (reference sequence). The ends were cut back, 6 bases at V and 6 bases at J, with 13 bases in the middle. The CDR3 length is 13 residues. The full variable domain, rest sourced from reference TRBV19 and TRBJ2-3, is DGGITQSPKYLFRKEGQNVTLSCEQNLNHDAMYWYRQDPGQGLRLIYYSQIVNDFQKGDIAEGYSVSREKKESFPLTVTSAQKNPTAFYLCASSPTGSDTQYFGPGTRLTVL.

The chain combines TRBV2 with TRBJ2-3; TRBD2 aligns across 8 bases. The ends lost 5 bases at V and 0 bases at J; junction bases unmatched: 7. The CDR3 has 16 amino acids. Germline CDR1 reads SNHLY; CDR2 reads FYNNEI. CDR3 sequence: CASSQNRGGSTDTQYF. The CDR3 coding sequence is TGTGCCAGCAGTCAAAATCGGGGGGGCAGCACAGATACGCAGTATTTT.

The chain recombines TRBV7-3 with TRBJ1-3; D not resolved. Germline V gives CDR1 SGHTA, CDR2 FQGTGA. The CDR3 totals 12 residues. The germline V and J ends were trimmed by 11 bases and 2 bases, with 10 bases remaining between them. CDR3 protein: CASGIPGNTIYF. The CDR3 nucleotides are TGTGCCTCCGGGATTCCTGGAAACACCATATATTTT. Full variable domain (remainder filled in from reference TRBV7-3 and TRBJ1-3): GAGVSQTPSNKVTEKGKYVELRCDPISGHTALYWYRQSLGQGPEFLIYFQGTGAADDSGLPNDRFFAVRPEGSVSTLKIQRTERGDSAVYLCASGIPGNTIYFGEGSWLTVV.

This chain joins TRBV5-6 and TRBJ2-1, with 7 bases identical to TRBD1. The CDR3 spans 14 residues. After removal of 1 base from V and 9 bases from J, the junction contained 7 bases not matched to a gene. Germline-derived CDR1 and CDR2 are SGHDT and YYEEEE. The CDR3 DNA reads as TGTGCCAGCAGCTTGCTTACAGGGGAAAGTGAGCAGTTCTTC. Residues: CASSLLTGESEQFF. Drawing the rest from reference TRBV5-6 and TRBJ2-1, the complete variable domain is DAGVTQSPTHLIKTRGQQVTLRCSPKSGHDTVSWYQQALGQGPQFIFQYYEEEERQRGNFPDRFSGHQFPNYSSELNVNALLLGDSALYLCASSLLTGESEQFFGPGTRLTVL.

This chain joins TRBV5-1 and TRBJ2-7, with 8 bases matching TRBD2. This CDR3 is 15 amino acids long. Trimming removed 4 bases from V and 4 bases from J; junction bases left unmatched: 10. Per the germline V gene, CDR1 is SGHRS and CDR2 is YFSETQ. The CDR3 sequence: CASSPGGAPDYEQYF. The CDR3 nucleotides read TGCGCCAGCAGCCCGGGGGGGGCGCCTGATTACGAGCAGTACTTC. Using reference TRBV5-1 and TRBJ2-7 for the parts outside the CDR3, the full variable domain is KAGVTQTPRYLIKTRGQQVTLSCSPISGHRSVSWYQQTPGQGLQFLFEYFSETQRNKGNFPGRFSGRQFSNSRSEMNVSTLELGDSALYLCASSPGGAPDYEQYFGPGTRLTVT.

The chain has TRBV6-1 and TRBJ1-6, with D hard to call. V was clipped by 2 bases and J by 8 bases, with 7 bases between them. Germline CDR1 MNHNS, CDR2 SASEGT. The CDR3 runs 13 residues. For the CDR3, the DNA is TGTGCCAGCAGTGAACGTTACTATTCACCCCTCCACTTT. The encoded protein is CASSERYYSPLHF.

V is TRBV5-1 and J is TRBJ1-1, with TRBD1 identical over 10 bases. The CDR3 consists of 13 residues. Germline CDR1 SGHRS, CDR2 YFSETQ. The ends lost 9 bases at V and 7 bases at J; junction bases unmatched: 9. In nucleotides, the CDR3 is TGCGCCACCGCGGACAGGGGGGATAGTGAAGCTTTCTTT. Protein sequence: CATADRGDSEAFF.